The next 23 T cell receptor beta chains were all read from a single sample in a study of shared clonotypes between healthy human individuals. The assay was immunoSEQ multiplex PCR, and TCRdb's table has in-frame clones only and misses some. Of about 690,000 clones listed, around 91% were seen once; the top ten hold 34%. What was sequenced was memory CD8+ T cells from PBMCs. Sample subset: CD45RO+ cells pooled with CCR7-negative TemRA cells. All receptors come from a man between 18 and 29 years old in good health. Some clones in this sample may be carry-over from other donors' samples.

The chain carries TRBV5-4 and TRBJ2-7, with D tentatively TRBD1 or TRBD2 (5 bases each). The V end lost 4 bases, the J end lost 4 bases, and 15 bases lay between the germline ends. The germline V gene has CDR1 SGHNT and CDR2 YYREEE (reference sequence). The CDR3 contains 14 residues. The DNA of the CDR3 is TGTGCCAGCAGCACCAATCCCGGGGCTTACGAGCAGTACTTC. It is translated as CASSTNPGAYEQYF.

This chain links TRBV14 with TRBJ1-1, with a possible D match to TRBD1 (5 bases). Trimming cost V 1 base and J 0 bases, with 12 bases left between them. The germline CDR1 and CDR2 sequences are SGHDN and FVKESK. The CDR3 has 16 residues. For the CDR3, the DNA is TGTGCCAGCAGCCAAGCCAGGGTGGGGATGAACACTGAAGCTTTCTTT. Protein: CASSQARVGMNTEAFF.

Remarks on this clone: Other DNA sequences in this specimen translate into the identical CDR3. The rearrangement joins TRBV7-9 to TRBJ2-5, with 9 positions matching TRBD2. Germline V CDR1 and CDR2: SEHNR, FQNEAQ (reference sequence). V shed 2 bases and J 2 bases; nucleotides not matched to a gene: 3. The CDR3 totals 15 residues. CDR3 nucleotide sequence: TGTGCCAGCAGCTTACGACTAGCGGATCAAGAGACCCAGTACTTC. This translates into CASSLRLADQETQYF. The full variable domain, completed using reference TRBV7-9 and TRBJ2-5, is DTGVSQNPRHKITKRGQNVTFRCDPISEHNRLYWYRQTLGQGPEFLTYFQNEAQLEKSRLLSDRFSAERPKGSFSTLEIQRTEQGDSAMYLCASSLRLADQETQYFGPGTRLLVL.

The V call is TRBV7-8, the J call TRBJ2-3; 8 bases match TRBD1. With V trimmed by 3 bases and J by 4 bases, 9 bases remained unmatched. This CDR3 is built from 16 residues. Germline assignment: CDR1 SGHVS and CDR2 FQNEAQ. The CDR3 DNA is TGTGCCAGCAGCTTCCCCGGACAGGGCTGGGCAGATACGCAGTATTTT. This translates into CASSFPGQGWADTQYF.

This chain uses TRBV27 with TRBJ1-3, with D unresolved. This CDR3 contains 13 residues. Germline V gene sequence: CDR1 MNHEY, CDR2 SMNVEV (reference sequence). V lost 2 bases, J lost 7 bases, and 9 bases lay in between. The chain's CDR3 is CASSLRLGNTIYF. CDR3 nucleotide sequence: TGTGCCAGCAGTTTAAGGCTGGGGAACACCATATATTTT.

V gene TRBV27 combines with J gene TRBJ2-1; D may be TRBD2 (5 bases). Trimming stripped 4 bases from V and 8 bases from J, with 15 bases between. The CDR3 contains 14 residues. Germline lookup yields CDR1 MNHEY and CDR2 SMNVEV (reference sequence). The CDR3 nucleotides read TGTGCCAGCAGTTACATGGGAGTAGGCTATGAGCAGTTCTTC. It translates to CASSYMGVGYEQFF.

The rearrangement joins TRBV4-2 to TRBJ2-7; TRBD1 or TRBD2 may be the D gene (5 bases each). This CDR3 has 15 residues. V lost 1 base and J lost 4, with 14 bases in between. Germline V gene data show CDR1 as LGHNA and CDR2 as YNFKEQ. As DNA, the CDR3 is TGTGCCAGCAGCCAAGTTGTTGGGGGAATGTACGAGCAGTACTTC. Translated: CASSQVVGGMYEQYF.

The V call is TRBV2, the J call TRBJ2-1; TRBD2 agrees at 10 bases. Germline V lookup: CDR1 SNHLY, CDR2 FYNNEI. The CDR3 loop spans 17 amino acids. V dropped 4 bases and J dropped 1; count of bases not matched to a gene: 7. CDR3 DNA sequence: TGTGCCAGCAGTGGTCTAGCGGGAGTCGGATCCTACAATGAGCAGTTCTTC. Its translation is CASSGLAGVGSYNEQFF. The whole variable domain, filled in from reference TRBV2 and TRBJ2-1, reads EPEVTQTPSHQVTQMGQEVILRCVPISNHLYFYWYRQILGQKVEFLVSFYNNEISEKSEIFDDQFSVERPDGSNFTLKIRSTKLEDSAMYFCASSGLAGVGSYNEQFFGPGTRLTVL.

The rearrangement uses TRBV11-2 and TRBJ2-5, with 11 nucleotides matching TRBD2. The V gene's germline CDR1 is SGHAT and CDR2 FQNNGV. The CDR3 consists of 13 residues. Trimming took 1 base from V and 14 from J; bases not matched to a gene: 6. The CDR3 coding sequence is TGTGCCAGCAGCTTAGGTAGACTAGCGGGACCATACTTC. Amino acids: CASSLGRLAGPYF.

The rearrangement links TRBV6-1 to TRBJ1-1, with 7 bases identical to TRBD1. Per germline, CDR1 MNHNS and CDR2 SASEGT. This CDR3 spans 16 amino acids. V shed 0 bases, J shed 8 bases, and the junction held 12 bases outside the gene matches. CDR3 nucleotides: TGTGCCAGCAGTGAAGCGGACCTTTCCGGGACAGTCGAAGCTTTCTTT. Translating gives CASSEADLSGTVEAFF.

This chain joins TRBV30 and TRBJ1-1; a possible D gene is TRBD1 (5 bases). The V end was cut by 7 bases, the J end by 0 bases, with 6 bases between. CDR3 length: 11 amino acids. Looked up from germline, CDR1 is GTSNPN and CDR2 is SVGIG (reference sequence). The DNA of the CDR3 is TGTGCCTCGGGGGTGAACACTGAAGCTTTCTTT. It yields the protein CASGVNTEAFF.

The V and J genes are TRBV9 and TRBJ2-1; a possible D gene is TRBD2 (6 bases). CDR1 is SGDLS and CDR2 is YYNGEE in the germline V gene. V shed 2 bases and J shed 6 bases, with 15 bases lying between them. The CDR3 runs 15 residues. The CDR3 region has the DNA TGTGCCAGCAGCGTGGGGGAGGTCAGGGTCAATGAGCAGTTCTTC. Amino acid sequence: CASSVGEVRVNEQFF.

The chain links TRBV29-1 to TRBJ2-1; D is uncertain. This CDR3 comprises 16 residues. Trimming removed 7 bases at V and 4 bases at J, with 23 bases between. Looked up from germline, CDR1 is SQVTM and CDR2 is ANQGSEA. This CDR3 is CSGDQIDSLHYNEQFF. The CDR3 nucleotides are TGCAGCGGCGATCAAATCGACTCCCTTCATTACAATGAGCAGTTCTTC.

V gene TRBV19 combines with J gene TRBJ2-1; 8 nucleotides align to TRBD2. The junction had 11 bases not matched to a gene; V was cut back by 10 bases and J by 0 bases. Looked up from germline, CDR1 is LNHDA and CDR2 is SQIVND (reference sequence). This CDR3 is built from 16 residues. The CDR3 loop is CATGAGGWSSYNEQFF. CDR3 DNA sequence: TGTGCCACCGGGGCGGGAGGCTGGAGCTCCTACAATGAGCAGTTCTTC.

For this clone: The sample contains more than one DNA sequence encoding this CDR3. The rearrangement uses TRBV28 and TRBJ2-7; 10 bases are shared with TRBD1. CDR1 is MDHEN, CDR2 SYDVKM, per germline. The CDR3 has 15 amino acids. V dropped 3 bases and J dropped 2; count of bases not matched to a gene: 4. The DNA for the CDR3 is TGTGCCAGCAGTTTCCCCGGACAGGGGGCCTACGAGCAGTACTTC. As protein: CASSFPGQGAYEQYF.

The CDR3 region has the DNA TGTGCCTGGAGTGTACAGGGCAGGGGATATAATTCACCCCTCCACTTT. Translating it yields CAWSVQGRGYNSPLHF. The chain recombines TRBV30 with TRBJ1-6; a weak D match, TRBD1 (6 bases). Per the germline V gene, CDR1 is GTSNPN and CDR2 is SVGIG (reference sequence). Trimming left V 0 bases short and J 4 bases short, with 13 bases between. The CDR3 spans 16 residues.

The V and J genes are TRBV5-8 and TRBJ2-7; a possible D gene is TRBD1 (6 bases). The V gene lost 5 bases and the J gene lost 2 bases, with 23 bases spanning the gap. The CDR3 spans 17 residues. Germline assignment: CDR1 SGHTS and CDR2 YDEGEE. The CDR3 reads CASSWDLQGLGAYEQYF. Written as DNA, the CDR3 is TGTGCCAGCAGTTGGGACCTTCAGGGGCTCGGAGCCTACGAGCAGTACTTC.

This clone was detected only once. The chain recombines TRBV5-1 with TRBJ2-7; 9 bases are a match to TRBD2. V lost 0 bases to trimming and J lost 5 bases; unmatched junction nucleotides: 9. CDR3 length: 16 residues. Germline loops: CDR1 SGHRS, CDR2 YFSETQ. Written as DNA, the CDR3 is TGCGCCAGCAGCTTGGCCGGGCCTAGCGGGAAGAACGAGCAGTACTTC. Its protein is CASSLAGPSGKNEQYF.

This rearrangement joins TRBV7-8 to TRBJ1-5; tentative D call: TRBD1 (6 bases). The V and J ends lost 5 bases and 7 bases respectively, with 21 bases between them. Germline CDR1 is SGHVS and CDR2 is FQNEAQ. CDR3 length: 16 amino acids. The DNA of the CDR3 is TGTGCCAGCAGCCCCCCGGGGGCAGGGCGGTGGCAGCCCCAGCATTTT. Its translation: CASSPPGAGRWQPQHF.

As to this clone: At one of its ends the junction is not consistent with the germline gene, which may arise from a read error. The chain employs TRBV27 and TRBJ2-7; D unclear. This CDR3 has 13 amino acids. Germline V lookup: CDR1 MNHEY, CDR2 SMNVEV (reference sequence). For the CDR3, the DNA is TGTGCCAGCAGTTTCGGGTCGTGGGGTCAGAAGGACTTC. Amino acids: CASSFGSWGQKDF.

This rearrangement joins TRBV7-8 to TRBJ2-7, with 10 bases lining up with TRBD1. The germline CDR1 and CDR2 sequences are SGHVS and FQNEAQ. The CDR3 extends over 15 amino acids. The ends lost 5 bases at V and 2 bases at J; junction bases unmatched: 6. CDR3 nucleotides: TGTGCCAGCAGCCAGACGGGACAGGGGACCTACGAGCAGTACTTC. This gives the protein CASSQTGQGTYEQYF.

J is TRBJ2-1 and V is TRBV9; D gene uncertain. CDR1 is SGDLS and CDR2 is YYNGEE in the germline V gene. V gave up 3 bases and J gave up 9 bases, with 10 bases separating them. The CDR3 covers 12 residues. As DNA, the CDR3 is TGTGCCAGCAGCGCCAACACGGGTGAGCAGTTCTTC. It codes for CASSANTGEQFF.

CDR3 protein: CASSSLTTEETQYF. CDR3 DNA sequence: TGTGCCAGCAGCTCACTGACTACAGAAGAGACCCAGTACTTC. V is TRBV27 and J is TRBJ2-5; TRBD2 might be the D (5 bases). Germline V gene lookup returns CDR1 MNHEY and CDR2 SMNVEV (reference sequence). Trimming left V 6 bases short and J 3 bases short, with 14 bases between. CDR3 length: 14 residues.